This TCR beta chain originates from a study of vaccination and CD4 T cells after COVID-19. This clonotype has just one count. What it binds is not known. One end of the junction is discordant with germline, which a read error may explain. The study sequenced cultured CD4+ T cell DNA using the Oncomine TCR Beta short-read assay. From the PCR reads, TCRdb called clonotypes with MiXCR, one entry per CDR3 protein. The top ten clones hold less than 20% of a sample with roughly 18,000 distinct CDR3 sequences, 52% of them seen once. Time point: late sampling 161 to 241 days after vaccination in a few convalescent patients. Documented treatment: roughly 10-day PBMC culture with coronavirus spike peptide pools or control peptides (ViraFEST assay). The starting material was CD4+ T cells from blood, cultured in vitro, obtained about 7 months after SARS-CoV-2 vaccination. The source of this sequence is a human donor who had recovered from COVID-19.

Here the CDR3 reads CASSLAGGLARPPLF. CDR3 sequence (DNA): TGTGCCAGCAGCTTAGCGGGGGGACTAGCTCGCCCTCCCCTCTTC. This chain uses TRBV7-9 with TRBJ2-7; 9 nucleotides agree with TRBD2. The length of the CDR3 is 15 residues. Germline-derived CDR1 and CDR2 are SEHNR and FQNEAQ (reference sequence).